This TCR beta chain derives from a study of blood T cell repertoires in COVID-19. Assay used: immunoSEQ multiplex PCR; TCRdb lists only in-frame clones, some missing. Of hundreds of thousands of clones in the sample, over 75% are singletons; the top ten hold roughly 2%. This CDR3 is built from 18 residues. Trimming shortened V by 4 bases and J by 3 bases, and 22 bases separated the two germline ends. Germline-derived CDR1 and CDR2 are MDHEN and SYDVKM. The chain carries TRBV28 and TRBJ1-5; TRBD1 is a possible D gene (5 bases). The sequence derives from a man aged 35 to 55 in a cohort exposed to, infected with or recovered from COVID-19 (not recorded which). The specimen sequenced was PBMCs or T cells enriched from blood (not recorded which). The CDR3, as DNA: TGTGCCAGCAGTTACTTCTTTTTAGGGCAGGGTACCAATCAGCCCCAGCATTTT. It yields the protein CASSYFFLGQGTNQPQHF.